These 11 T cell receptor beta chains came from one sample sequenced in a study of T cells in women clearing cervical HPV infection. Only in-frame clones appear in the TCRdb table, and some are missing; sequencing was by immunoSEQ multiplex PCR. Its clone listing holds tens of thousands of clones. Sequenced sample: blood buffy coat. These receptor sequences come from a woman between 18 and 69 years old with a cervical HPV16 infection that either progressed to CIN3+ or cleared (not recorded which).

Concerning this clone: The CDR3 goes on 3 residues after the read ends, and that part is filled in from the germline J gene. This chain uses TRBV29-1 with TRBJ1-3; 8 nucleotides align to TRBD1. The CDR3 sequence is 15 residues long. Unmatched junction bases numbered 12, after V lost 7 bases and J lost 4 bases. The germline V gene has CDR1 SQVTM and CDR2 ANQGSEA. The CDR3 sequence: CSASRQGYAGNTIYF. The CDR3 bases that were read are TGCAGCGCGAGCCGACAGGGGTATGCAGGAAACACC.

On this clone itself: The CDR3 end lies 3 residues beyond the end of the read and is filled in from the germline J gene. This chain connects TRBV19 to TRBJ2-2, with D tentatively TRBD2 (6 bases). Germline lookup yields CDR1 LNHDA and CDR2 SQIVND (reference sequence). The V and J ends lost 5 bases and 5 bases respectively, with 15 bases between them. This CDR3 has 15 amino acids. The sequenced part of the CDR3 DNA is TGTGCCAGTAGTCCCTCCCCCGGAGGGACCGGGGAG. Encoded protein: CASSPSPGGTGE. The whole CDR3 region reads CASSPSPGGTGELFF.

Details on this clone: The read terminates 3 residues before the CDR3 end, so the remaining end is supplied by the germline J gene. This chain links TRBV2 with TRBJ1-2, with D tentatively TRBD1 (6 bases). Trimming took 4 bases from V and 1 from J, leaving 16 bases between them. Germline V gene lookup returns CDR1 SNHLY and CDR2 FYNNEI. The CDR3 is 16 residues long. The CDR3 reads CASSADDVGGNYGYTF. The CDR3 bases that were read are TGTGCCAGCAGTGCGGACGATGTAGGGGGTAACTATGGC.

Concerning this clone itself: Sequencing ends 3 residues short of the CDR3 end; the germline J gene provides the rest. The V gene is TRBV5-4, the J gene TRBJ2-3, with 10 bases fitting TRBD2. The CDR3 has 15 amino acids. Germline CDR1 is SGHNT and CDR2 is YYREEE (reference sequence). The V and J ends lost 2 bases and 2 bases, in that order; junction bases with no gene match: 2. CDR3 in amino acids: CASSLAGGLTDTQYF. CDR3 DNA, as far as it was read: TGTGCCAGCAGCTTAGCGGGGGGGCTCACAGATACG. Filled out from reference TRBV5-4 and TRBJ2-3, the complete variable domain reads ETGVTQSPTHLIKTRGQQVTLRCSSQSGHNTVSWYQQALGQGPQFIFQYYREEENGRGNFPPRFSGLQFPNYSSELNVNALELDDSALYLCASSLAGGLTDTQYFGPGTRLTVL.

To note about this clone: The read ends 3 residues before the CDR3 terminus; that terminus is restored from the germline J gene. The chain combines TRBV5-6 with TRBJ2-7; no reliable D call. This CDR3 is built from 14 residues. Trimming stripped 1 base from V and 0 bases from J, with 8 bases between. Per the germline V gene, CDR1 is SGHDT and CDR2 is YYEEEE. Partial CDR3 DNA: TGTGCCAGCAGCTTGTGGCCGTACTCCTACGAG. This encodes CASSLWPYSYE. In full, the CDR3 reads CASSLWPYSYEQYF.

Comments on this clone: The read comes to an end 3 residues before the CDR3 does, leaving the germline J gene to fill in the end. The gene calls are TRBV5-1 and TRBJ2-5, with TRBD1 identical over 8 bases. The CDR3 has 14 amino acids. CDR1 is SGHRS and CDR2 is YFSETQ in the germline V gene. J lost 4 bases, V lost 2 bases, and 4 bases had no gene match. This CDR3 is CASSFGQGLETQYF. CDR3 bases read: TGCGCCAGCAGCTTCGGACAGGGATTAGAGACC.

Concerning this clone itself: The observed sequence ends 3 residues before the CDR3 terminus, with the missing tail filled in from the germline J gene. The rearrangement joins TRBV7-2 to TRBJ1-2; D gene uncertain. From germline, CDR1 is SGHTA and CDR2 FQGNSA. The length of the CDR3 is 15 residues. The sequenced CDR3 bases are TGTGCCAGCAGCTTAACCGCCAGTCGCCAAGGCGGC. Protein: CASSLTASRQGG. The full CDR3 is CASSLTASRQGGYTF.

On this clone itself: The sequence runs out 3 residues before the end of the CDR3; the remainder is reconstructed from the germline J gene. The genes are TRBV20-1 and TRBJ2-5, with D possibly matching TRBD2 (6 bases). The CDR3 contains 14 residues. The V gene lost 5 bases and the J gene lost 5 bases, with 18 bases spanning the gap. The germline gives CDR1 DFQATT, CDR2 SNEGSKA (reference sequence). CDR3 amino acids: CSAPPVVAAETQYF. CDR3 DNA (partial): TGCAGTGCTCCCCCGGTGGTAGCGGCGGAGACC.

Comment on this clone: The read stops 3 residues short of the end of the CDR3; the missing end is completed from the germline J gene. The chain joins TRBV20-1 to TRBJ2-3, with D perhaps matching TRBD2 (7 bases). The CDR3 covers 15 residues. The V end was cut by 0 bases, the J end by 7 bases, with 17 bases between. The germline V gene encodes CDR1 DFQATT and CDR2 SNEGSKA (reference sequence). The DNA read from the CDR3 is TGCAGTGCTAGAGATGCGGAGGGGGGGGTGAATACG. It encodes CSARDAEGGVNT. The full CDR3 protein is CSARDAEGGVNTQYF.

The CDR3 sequence is CASSIPSLSGANVLFF. Partial CDR3 DNA: TGTGCCAGTAGTATCCCCTCCCTATCTGGGGCCAACGTA. The chain carries TRBV19 and TRBJ1-4, with D perhaps matching TRBD1 (5 bases). The DNA ends 3 residues before the CDR3 does, and the rest of the CDR3 is filled in from the germline J gene. The CDR3 extends over 16 amino acids. Germline V gene data show CDR1 as LNHDA and CDR2 as SQIVND (reference sequence).

Regarding this clone: The CDR3 end is not reached by the read, which stops 3 residues before it; the germline J gene fills it in. The chain joins TRBV2 to TRBJ2-1; D perhaps matches TRBD2 (5 bases). Per the germline V gene, CDR1 is SNHLY and CDR2 is FYNNEI. Trimming cost V 5 bases and J 7 bases, with 12 bases left between them. The CDR3 has 13 residues. The covered CDR3 bases are TGTGCCAGCAGTAGACTACCCGCGAATGAG. Translated, it gives CASSRLPANE. From start to end, the CDR3 is CASSRLPANEQFF.